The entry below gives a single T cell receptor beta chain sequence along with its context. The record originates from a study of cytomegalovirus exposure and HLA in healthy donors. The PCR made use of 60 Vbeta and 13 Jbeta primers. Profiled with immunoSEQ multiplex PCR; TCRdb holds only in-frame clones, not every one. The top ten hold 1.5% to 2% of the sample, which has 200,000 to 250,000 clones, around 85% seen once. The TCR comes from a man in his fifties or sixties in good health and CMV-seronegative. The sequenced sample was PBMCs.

CDR3 protein: CASSGDRQGGGYTF. The DNA for the CDR3 is TGTGCCAGCAGTGGCGATAGACAGGGAGGTGGCTACACCTTC. This chain connects TRBV6-1 to TRBJ1-2; 7 nucleotides line up with TRBD1. This CDR3 is built from 14 residues. V trimming: 4 bases; J trimming: 7 bases; junction bases outside the gene matches: 9. Germline V CDR1 and CDR2: MNHNS, SASEGT.